Listed here are 21 T cell receptor beta chains from one sample, sequenced in a study of PD-L1 blockade in urothelial cancer. The assay was immunoSEQ multiplex PCR, and TCRdb's table has in-frame clones only and misses some. The sample has over 45,000 clones; approximately 86% are singletons. The sequencing used PBMCs, collected around atezolizumab (anti-PD-L1) treatment. The receptor source for this set is a man between 45 and 60 years old with urothelial cancer.

The chain recombines TRBV27 with TRBJ2-3; D is ambiguous. The CDR3 sequence is 12 residues long. Germline values: CDR1 MNHEY, CDR2 SMNVEV (reference sequence). Trimming removed 5 bases at V and 2 bases at J, with 5 bases between. This chain's CDR3 is CASSPNTDTQYF. The CDR3 bases are TGTGCCAGCAGTCCTAACACAGATACGCAGTATTTT.

This chain links TRBV5-6 with TRBJ1-1; possibly TRBD1 for D (5 bases). The V end was cut by 7 bases, the J end by 6 bases, with 25 bases between. The CDR3 contains 16 residues. Germline V gene data show CDR1 as SGHDT and CDR2 as YYEEEE. The CDR3 loop is CASAPLGLLTGAEAFF. The CDR3 coding sequence is TGTGCCAGCGCTCCGTTGGGCCTTCTCACGGGGGCTGAAGCTTTCTTT.

This chain uses TRBV2 with TRBJ2-2; D is unresolved. The CDR3 covers 16 residues. The V gene's germline CDR1 is SNHLY and CDR2 FYNNEI. Trimming took off 5 bases at V and 3 bases at J, with 16 bases between the two ends. The CDR3 protein is CASSPQMLAYTGELFF. In DNA form, the CDR3 reads TGTGCCAGCAGTCCCCAGATGTTGGCATACACCGGGGAGCTGTTTTTT.

CDR3 protein: CASSLKGSTDTQYF. Here the CDR3 DNA reads TGTGCCAGCAGCTTAAAGGGGAGCACAGATACGCAGTATTTT. The chain has TRBV9 and TRBJ2-3; a weak D match, TRBD1 (5 bases). In germline, CDR1 is SGDLS, CDR2 YYNGEE. Trimming stripped 4 bases from V and 0 bases from J, with 9 bases between. The CDR3 runs to 14 residues.

V is TRBV29-1 and J is TRBJ2-1, with 7 bases identical to TRBD1. Trimming at V came to 4 bases and at J to 5 bases, leaving 8 bases not matched to a gene. Germline V gene sequence: CDR1 SQVTM, CDR2 ANQGSEA. This CDR3 spans 14 amino acids. For the CDR3, the DNA is TGCAGCGTTGTCTCCCGGGACAGTCACAATGAGCAGTTCTTC. This sequence encodes CSVVSRDSHNEQFF.

The chain links TRBV10-3 to TRBJ1-4; the D gene is possibly TRBD1 (5 bases). Trimming shortened V by 0 bases and J by 5 bases, and 10 bases separated the two germline ends. Looked up from germline, CDR1 is ENHRY and CDR2 is SYGVKD. The CDR3 is 15 residues long. As DNA, the CDR3 is TGTGCCATCAGTGAGTCGGCAGGGAAAAATGAAAAACTGTTTTTT. Amino acid sequence: CAISESAGKNEKLFF.

The rearrangement joins TRBV11-3 to TRBJ1-1; D might be TRBD1 (5 bases). The CDR3 runs to 15 residues. V lost 3 bases and J 0 bases, leaving 11 bases between the germline ends. Looked up from germline, CDR1 is SGHNT and CDR2 is YENEEA. The CDR3 coding sequence is TGTGCCAGCAGCTTGGGGGGACCGATGAACACTGAAGCTTTCTTT. It translates to CASSLGGPMNTEAFF.

The chain has TRBV7-3 and TRBJ2-3, with 9 bases lining up with TRBD2. CDR3 length: 16 amino acids. The V gene end was trimmed by 0 bases and the J gene end by 3 bases; junction bases not matched to a gene: 4. Germline lookup yields CDR1 SGHTA and CDR2 FQGTGA. The CDR3: CASSLTPAGGTDTQYF. The CDR3 DNA reads as TGTGCCAGCAGCTTAACGCCAGCGGGAGGTACAGATACGCAGTATTTT.

The chain carries TRBV6-6 and TRBJ2-7; 10 bases fit TRBD2. V dropped 2 bases and J dropped 4; count of bases not matched to a gene: 5. Germline V CDR1 and CDR2: MNHNY, SVGAGI (reference sequence). This CDR3 is 15 amino acids long. CDR3 sequence: CASSYASGSIYEQYF. The CDR3 DNA reads as TGTGCCAGCAGTTACGCTAGCGGGAGCATATACGAGCAGTACTTC.

V usage is TRBV30 and J usage is TRBJ1-6; no reliable D call. CDR3 size: 15 residues. Germline CDR1 and CDR2: GTSNPN and SVGIG (reference sequence). Trimming pared 2 bases from V and 7 bases from J, leaving 15 bases between. CDR3 bases: TGTGCCTGGAGTACTAGGACGCCATTCAATTCACCCCTCCACTTT. The encoded protein is CAWSTRTPFNSPLHF.

The chain couples TRBV7-8 to TRBJ2-5; 8 nucleotides line up with TRBD2. Unmatched junction bases numbered 4, after V lost 1 base and J lost 6 bases. The CDR3 totals 14 residues. Germline loops: CDR1 SGHVS, CDR2 FQNEAQ. CDR3 sequence (DNA): TGTGCCAGCAGCTTAGAAGTTAGCGGGAAGACCCAGTACTTC. Translation gives CASSLEVSGKTQYF.

The chain is built from TRBV5-1 and TRBJ2-3; maybe TRBD2 (6 bases). Germline V gene sequence: CDR1 SGHRS, CDR2 YFSETQ. There are 15 residues in the CDR3. The germline V and J ends were trimmed by 0 bases and 4 bases, with 12 bases remaining between them. DNA of the CDR3: TGCGCCAGCAGCTTGGGAACCGGGACTTCAGATACGCAGTATTTT. As protein: CASSLGTGTSDTQYF. Using reference TRBV5-1 and TRBJ2-3 for the parts outside the CDR3, the full variable domain is KAGVTQTPRYLIKTRGQQVTLSCSPISGHRSVSWYQQTPGQGLQFLFEYFSETQRNKGNFPGRFSGRQFSNSRSEMNVSTLELGDSALYLCASSLGTGTSDTQYFGPGTRLTVL.

The chain recombines TRBV18 with TRBJ2-1; the match to TRBD1 covers 7 bases. The germline V gene has CDR1 KGHSH and CDR2 LQKENI. The CDR3 has 13 residues. Losses at the gene ends were 3 bases for V and 7 bases for J; bases not matched to a gene: 3. CDR3 coding DNA: TGTGCCAGCTCACCGACAGGGTTGAATGAGCAGTTCTTC. This codes for CASSPTGLNEQFF.

The sample holds one count of this clone. The chain couples TRBV6-6 to TRBJ2-7, with 7 positions matching TRBD2. Looked up from germline, CDR1 is MNHNY and CDR2 is SVGAGI (reference sequence). The CDR3 loop spans 15 amino acids. J lost 2 bases, V lost 2 bases, and 6 bases had no gene match. CDR3 amino acids: CASSYGEGSTYEQYF. CDR3 bases: TGTGCCAGCAGTTACGGGGAGGGTTCGACCTACGAGCAGTACTTC.

This clone was seen only a few times. The CDR3 loop reads CSVDFSWTGVNTEAFF. The CDR3 DNA follows: TGCAGCGTTGACTTCTCCTGGACAGGGGTTAACACTGAAGCTTTCTTT. The J gene is TRBJ1-1, the V gene TRBV29-1, with 9 bases lining up with TRBD1. This CDR3 region has 16 residues. CDR1 SQVTM and CDR2 ANQGSEA come from the germline V gene. With 3 bases clipped from V and 2 bases from J, the junction kept 10 bases outside the gene matches.

The rearrangement joins TRBV9 to TRBJ1-2, with 9 bases lining up with TRBD1. Germline CDR1 SGDLS, CDR2 YYNGEE. After removal of 4 bases from V and 8 bases from J, the junction contained 12 bases not matched to a gene. CDR3 size: 15 residues. CDR3 nucleotides: TGTGCCAGCAGCCCACGAGGACAGGGGTCGCGCGGCTACACCTTC. Its translation is CASSPRGQGSRGYTF.

This clone was seen a few times. The V gene is TRBV7-9, the J gene TRBJ2-1; a possible D gene is TRBD2 (6 bases). The CDR3 spans 13 residues. Deletions cut 4 bases from V and 6 bases from J, with 10 bases between. The germline CDR1 and CDR2 sequences are SEHNR and FQNEAQ (reference sequence). The CDR3 here is CASSSGAGNEQFF. In DNA form, the CDR3 reads TGTGCCAGCAGCTCAGGAGCGGGCAATGAGCAGTTCTTC.

The chain has TRBV28 and TRBJ2-2, with 9 nucleotides matching TRBD2. Germline V gene lookup returns CDR1 MDHEN and CDR2 SYDVKM. This CDR3 has 14 amino acids. V trimming: 2 bases; J trimming: 9 bases; junction bases outside the gene matches: 4. The CDR3 loop reads CASSLPGLAWELFF. The CDR3 nucleotides read TGTGCCAGCAGTTTACCGGGACTAGCTTGGGAGCTGTTTTTT.

This chain joins TRBV18 and TRBJ2-3, with D tentatively TRBD2 (5 bases). V lost 3 bases and J 4 bases, leaving 17 bases between the germline ends. This CDR3 contains 16 residues. Germline V gene lookup returns CDR1 KGHSH and CDR2 LQKENI. The CDR3 region has the DNA TGTGCCAGCTCACCTGTAGACGGGGAGTTGGCAGATACGCAGTATTTT. This sequence encodes CASSPVDGELADTQYF.

The chain links TRBV28 to TRBJ1-1; D is undetermined. The CDR3 spans 15 residues. Trimming removed 4 bases from V and 9 bases from J, with 21 bases in between. Germline V gene lookup returns CDR1 MDHEN and CDR2 SYDVKM. CDR3: CASSSLGDKPLKAFF. The DNA for the CDR3 is TGTGCCAGCAGTTCCTTAGGAGATAAGCCTCTTAAAGCTTTCTTT. The variable domain in full, with the rest retrieved from reference TRBV28 and TRBJ1-1, is DVKVTQSSRYLVKRTGEKVFLECVQDMDHENMFWYRQDPGLGLRLIYFSYDVKMKEKGDIPEGYSVSREKKERFSLILESASTNQTSMYLCASSSLGDKPLKAFFGQGTRLTVV.

The chain couples TRBV7-3 to TRBJ2-3, with a tentative D call TRBD2 (6 bases). V dropped 1 base and J dropped 2 bases, with 7 bases sitting between them. This CDR3 spans 14 amino acids. Looked up from germline, CDR1 is SGHTA and CDR2 is FQGTGA. The CDR3 region has the DNA TGTGCCAGCAGCTTAAGACTAGTCACAGATACGCAGTATTTT. This gives the protein CASSLRLVTDTQYF.